The T cell receptor (beta chain) described here comes from a study of T-cell memory formation after mild COVID-19. Turning to the study itself: Among the donors, TCR clusters were largely specific to each donor. General study findings and limits: The study found contracting CD4+ clones mainly in CM and EM and contracting CD8+ clones in EMRA. Later expanders leaned CD4+, whereas day 15 to 85 contracting clones were balanced CD4/CD8.

TCR alpha and TCR beta cDNA libraries carrying sample barcodes and UMIs came from 5'RACE with constant-segment primers. TCRdb reanalysed the 5' RACE reads using MiXCR and keeps one entry per CDR3 protein. Among 400,000 to 500,000 distinct CDR3 sequences listed, roughly 20% were seen once. To note about this clonotype: The antigen remains unidentified.

The TCR comes from an adult woman who had mild COVID-19 (a few samples of this study predate the infection). Cell type and time point are not known. Input material: PBMCs or a T cell subset sorted from them (not recorded which).

The CDR3 is CSASDEKRTDTQYF. CDR3 bases: TGCAGTGCTAGTGATGAGAAACGCACAGATACGCAGTATTTT. This chain joins TRBV20-1 and TRBJ2-3; D is uncertain. V dropped 3 bases and J dropped 1 base, with 11 bases sitting between them. Germline V gene lookup returns CDR1 DFQATT and CDR2 SNEGSKA (reference sequence). This CDR3 contains 14 residues.